Shown below are 8 T cell receptor beta chains from a single sample sequenced in a study of cytomegalovirus exposure and HLA in healthy donors. 13 Jbeta primers and 60 Vbeta primers were used for the PCR. Generated by immunoSEQ multiplex PCR, the TCRdb table keeps only in-frame clones and is missing some. The sample lists fewer than 200,000 clones, over 60% occurring once. Material for sequencing was PBMCs. These receptors came from a female donor in good health and CMV-seronegative.

The chain has TRBV19 and TRBJ2-7; 8 nucleotides line up with TRBD1. CDR1 and CDR2 (germline): LNHDA, SQIVND (reference sequence). The CDR3 length is 13 residues. The J segment lost 4 bases and the V segment lost 3 bases, leaving 2 bases of the junction unmatched. The CDR3 is CASSIRQGYEQYF. The CDR3 nucleotides are TGTGCCAGTAGTATCAGACAGGGGTACGAGCAGTACTTC.

CDR3 nucleotide sequence: TGTGCCAGCAGCGCTCAGGGGGCTAAGAACACTGAAGCTTTCTTT. Translated: CASSAQGAKNTEAFF. The chain combines TRBV11-2 with TRBJ1-1; 8 bases line up with TRBD1. Unmatched junction bases numbered 6, after V lost 5 bases and J lost 1 base. The CDR3 consists of 15 residues. Germline values: CDR1 SGHAT, CDR2 FQNNGV. The variable domain in full, with the rest retrieved from reference TRBV11-2 and TRBJ1-1, is EAGVAQSPRYKIIEKRQSVAFWCNPISGHATLYWYQQILGQGPKLLIQFQNNGVVDDSQLPKDRFSAERLKGVDSTLKIQPAKLEDSAVYLCASSAQGAKNTEAFFGQGTRLTVV.

This clone occurred once. The chain is built from TRBV27 and TRBJ2-5; 7 bases agree with TRBD2. The J call may not be correct, given that the DNA end is closer to TRBJ2-7. CDR3 length equals 18 residues. Germline CDR1 and CDR2: MNHEY and SMNVEV (reference sequence). In nucleotides, the CDR3 is TGTGCCAGCAGTTTCCTCTTTCAGGGAGGGCTTTATTCCCACGAGCAGTACTTC. Protein sequence: CASSFLFQGGLYSHEQYF.

The rearrangement joins TRBV27 to TRBJ1-3; the D gene is possibly TRBD1 (5 bases). V dropped 4 bases and J dropped 4 bases, with 14 bases sitting between them. This CDR3 is built from 15 residues. Germline V gives CDR1 MNHEY, CDR2 SMNVEV (reference sequence). The CDR3 bases are TGTGCCAGCAGTTCTATTGGGGGGGTCGGAAACACCATATATTTT. Its translation: CASSSIGGVGNTIYF.

This chain's CDR3 is CASSAVGRDSYEQYF. The DNA of the CDR3 is TGTGCCAGCAGTGCGGTGGGGCGCGACTCCTACGAGCAGTACTTC. The chain joins TRBV6-1 to TRBJ2-7, with a tentative D call TRBD1 (5 bases). The CDR3 consists of 15 residues. The germline V and J ends were trimmed by 4 bases and 0 bases, with 13 bases remaining between them. The germline V gene encodes CDR1 MNHNS and CDR2 SASEGT.

V gene TRBV5-1 combines with J gene TRBJ2-2, with 7 bases fitting TRBD2. CDR3 length equals 13 residues. The V segment lost 5 bases and the J segment 3 bases; nucleotides outside the gene matches: 1. The germline gives CDR1 SGHRS, CDR2 YFSETQ. CDR3 nucleotide sequence: TGCGCCAGCAGGGGGGGGGACACCGGGGAGCTGTTTTTT. Amino acids: CASRGGDTGELFF.

The V and J genes are TRBV2 and TRBJ2-2, with 7 bases that match TRBD1. V shed 6 bases, J shed 5 bases, and the junction held 15 bases outside the gene matches. The length of the CDR3 is 17 residues. Germline loops: CDR1 SNHLY, CDR2 FYNNEI. CDR3 coding DNA: TGTGCCAGCAGCCCTACAACTTCAGGGGGACGGACCGGGGAGCTGTTTTTT. Translation gives CASSPTTSGGRTGELFF.

This clone was counted between two and nine times. This sequence joins TRBV7-3 and TRBJ2-3, with 11 nucleotides matching TRBD2. With 2 bases clipped from V and 0 bases from J, the junction kept 1 base outside the gene matches. This CDR3 comprises 16 residues. Germline assignment: CDR1 SGHTA and CDR2 FQGTGA. CDR3 sequence (DNA): TGTGCCAGCAGCTTAGGGACTAGCGGTAGCACAGATACGCAGTATTTT. Protein: CASSLGTSGSTDTQYF.